The clone carrying this T cell receptor beta chain was recorded only once. Other DNA sequences of this sample code for an identical CDR3. Germline V gene sequence: CDR1 SGHTA, CDR2 FQGNSA. This CDR3 is 15 amino acids long. The V gene lost 5 bases and the J gene lost 1 base, with 12 bases spanning the gap. Per the study methods: Amplifying reference gene primers gave estimates of nucleated cell counts. Some clones are missing from TCRdb's copy, which holds only in-frame ones; the method was immunoSEQ multiplex PCR. Clonal size and the V and J genes are those of that table, whereas D and trimming came from the DNA. The sample has around 150,000 clones; almost 80% are singletons. These data come from a study of blood T cell repertoires in COVID-19. Study context: Whether acute or convalescent, the COVID-19 samples came from the United States, Italy and Spain. T cells, B-cell-depleted T cells, or PBMCs supplied cDNA or gDNA.

Sequenced: peripheral blood. The chain couples TRBV7-2 to TRBJ1-5, with unresolved D. This sequence originates from a man aged 50-59 years with active or convalescent COVID-19. The CDR3 nucleotides are TGTGCCAGCAGCCCAAGAACCGGGAGCAATCAGCCCCAGCATTTT. Amino acids: CASSPRTGSNQPQHF.